One TCR beta chain is described in this entry. These data originate in a study of blood T cell repertoires in COVID-19. Study summary: There were acute and convalescent COVID-19 samples, and they came from the United States, Italy and Spain. Sources were T cells, B-cell-depleted T cells, or PBMCs; the material itself was cDNA or gDNA.

Original analysis: Amplified reference gene primers provided the basis for estimating nucleated cell counts. Sequencing was performed with immunoSEQ multiplex PCR; in TCRdb, only in-frame clones are kept and a portion is missing. D and trimming come from the DNA, and the V and J calls and clone size come from that table. The sample shows a few hundred thousand clones, roughly 80% of them seen only once. This CDR3 has 15 residues. Germline V gene data show CDR1 as SGHNT and CDR2 as YYREEE (reference sequence). Trimming cost V 6 bases and J 8 bases; bases outside gene matches: 15. Sequencing was performed on peripheral blood. The sequence derives from a woman between 18 and 29 years old with acute or convalescent COVID-19. V and J are TRBV5-4 and TRBJ1-1, with 8 bases matching TRBD1. CDR3 DNA: TGTGCCAGCACCCGATCGTCGCGGCAGGGGGCGGAAGCTTTCTTT. Translating it yields CASTRSSRQGAEAFF.